A selection of T cell receptor beta chains follows, all from one sample in a study of T cell responses to AZD1222 COVID-19 vaccine. Profiled with immunoSEQ multiplex PCR; TCRdb holds only in-frame clones, not every one. The sample records 180,000 or so clones, about 91% being singletons. The starting material was peripheral blood, obtained on day 0 of AZD1222 vaccination. The receptors were gathered from an adult in good health. Both conserved end residues are part of each CDR3. The D gene is left open where the match is weak. For some rows the clone size is stated as once, few or many, or as a class when expanded; others skip it.

V gene	clone size	CDR3 length	D gene	J gene	CDR3 DNA	CDR3 protein
TRBV6-5	-	15	TRBD1	TRBJ1-1	TGTGCCAGCACCCAGACAGGGGCGGGGAACACTGAAGCTTTCTTT	CASTQTGAGNTEAFF
TRBV7-9	-	14	TRBD2	TRBJ2-7	TGTGCCAGCTCCTCAGCGGGGGGGTCCTACGAGCAGTACTTC	CASSSAGGSYEQYF
TRBV27	-	15	-	TRBJ1-1	TGTGCCAGCAGTTTATCGAACGACGGAACTACTGAAGCTTTCTTT	CASSLSNDGTTEAFF
TRBV5-6	-	14	-	TRBJ1-1	TGTGCCAGCAGCTTGGATTACAGGGACACTGAAGCTTTCTTT	CASSLDYRDTEAFF
TRBV5-1	-	12	-	TRBJ2-3	TGCGCCGGAAGGGACGACACAGATACGCAGTATTTT	CAGRDDTDTQYF
TRBV5-1	-	11	-	TRBJ2-1	TGCGCCAGCAGCTTGGGACGGCAGCAGTTCTTC	CASSLGRQQFF
TRBV7-9	-	12	-	TRBJ1-2	TGTGCCAGCAGCTTAGTCAGGGTTGGCTACACCTTC	CASSLVRVGYTF
TRBV5-8	-	13	-	TRBJ1-5	TGTGCCAGCAGCTTACGGGGGGCGCAGCCCCAGCATTTT	CASSLRGAQPQHF
TRBV19	-	15	-	TRBJ2-2	TGTGCCAGTAGTATACTCTCAGCGAACACCGGGGAGCTGTTTTTT	CASSILSANTGELFF
TRBV27	-	14	-	TRBJ2-7	TGTGCCAGCAGCCCCTATAATGTGGGCTACGAGCAGTACTTC	CASSPYNVGYEQYF
TRBV11-2	-	14	-	TRBJ2-1	TGTGCCAGCAGTTCCGGCCAGACGGGTAATGAGCAGTTCTTC	CASSSGQTGNEQFF
TRBV10-3	-	15	-	TRBJ1-3	TGTGCCATCACGAGGGGGAGCAACTCTGGAAACACCATATATTTT	CAITRGSNSGNTIYF
TRBV5-8	few	15	TRBD1	TRBJ2-1	TGTGCCAGCAGCTTGGGGACAGGGGGGAGAAATGAGCAGTTCTTC	CASSLGTGGRNEQFF
TRBV7-2	-	15	-	TRBJ1-5	TGTGCCAGCAGCTCTGACAACTTTAGCAATCAGCCCCAGCATTTT	CASSSDNFSNQPQHF
TRBV6-6	-	14	-	TRBJ2-7	TGTGCCAGCAGTTACTCGGTCGGGTCTGGGGAGCAGTACTTC	CASSYSVGSGEQYF
TRBV6-2/TRBV6-3	-	20	TRBD2	TRBJ2-7	TGTGCCAGCAGCCGCACACCCCCCCCACTACTAGCGGGGGGGAACTACGAGCAGTACTTC	CASSRTPPPLLAGGNYEQYF
TRBV5-5	-	18	TRBD1	TRBJ1-1	TGTGCCAGCAGCTTGTCATTCGGCAGGGGGCCGGGGAACACTGAAGCTTTCTTT	CASSLSFGRGPGNTEAFF
TRBV5-6	-	15	TRBD1	TRBJ1-5	TGTGCCAGCACCAGCACCGGGACAGTCAATCAGCCCCAGCATTTT	CASTSTGTVNQPQHF
TRBV6-5	once	11	-	TRBJ2-7	TGTGCCAGCAGGGGATCCTACGAGCAGTACTTC	CASRGSYEQYF
TRBV5-6	-	15	TRBD1	TRBJ1-2	TGTGCCAGCAGCCAAGTTCAGGGACAGGGAGGTGGCTACACCTTC	CASSQVQGQGGGYTF
TRBV29-1	once	14	TRBD1	TRBJ2-5	TGCAGCGTCGACAGGGGACTCACTCAAGAGACCCAGTACTTC	CSVDRGLTQETQYF
TRBV6-4	-	12	-	TRBJ1-2	TGTGCCAGCAGTTTGGACGGCTATGGCTACACCTTC	CASSLDGYGYTF
TRBV11-1	-	14	TRBD1	TRBJ1-5	TGTGCCAGCAGCAAAACAGGGGGCAATCAGCCCCAGCATTTT	CASSKTGGNQPQHF
TRBV7-9	-	13	-	TRBJ2-3	TGTGCCAGCAGAGCTTTAAGAACAGATACGCAGTATTTT	CASRALRTDTQYF